A single sample is the source of the 10 T cell receptor beta chains below, sequenced in a study of OX40 agonist ivuxolimab in advanced cancers. The protocol was immunoSEQ multiplex PCR, while the TCRdb copy is restricted to in-frame clones and leaves out a portion. The sample lists over 55,000 clones; around 83% were seen once. Specimen: CD4+ or CD8+ T cells sorted from blood, collected in a trial of the OX40 agonist ivuxolimab. These receptors all stem from an adult with an advanced solid tumor such as melanoma, head and neck, liver or kidney cancer.

The chain links TRBV7-2 to TRBJ2-3; D gene ambiguous. The CDR3 is 11 residues long. Trimming shortened V by 6 bases and J by 6 bases, and 7 bases separated the two germline ends. Germline assignment: CDR1 SGHTA and CDR2 FQGNSA. The CDR3 sequence: CASSGRDTQYF. Written as DNA, the CDR3 is TGTGCCAGCAGTGGCCGGGATACGCAGTATTTT.

The chain combines TRBV18 with TRBJ2-5; D perhaps matches TRBD2 (5 bases). Germline V gives CDR1 KGHSH, CDR2 LQKENI. This CDR3 comprises 16 residues. The V end was cut by 2 bases, the J end by 2 bases, with 15 bases between. The CDR3 protein is CASSPEFTREQETQYF. As DNA, the CDR3 is TGTGCCAGCTCACCAGAGTTCACTAGGGAACAAGAGACCCAGTACTTC.

J is TRBJ2-1 and V is TRBV2, with D perhaps matching TRBD2 (6 bases). Trimming shortened V by 7 bases and J by 1 base, and 11 bases separated the two germline ends. The CDR3 spans 14 residues. Germline-derived CDR1 and CDR2 are SNHLY and FYNNEI. The CDR3 sequence: CASNGGLSYNEQFF. CDR3 bases: TGTGCCAGCAACGGGGGATTATCCTACAATGAGCAGTTCTTC. Together with reference TRBV2 and TRBJ2-1, the CDR3 gives the full variable domain: EPEVTQTPSHQVTQMGQEVILRCVPISNHLYFYWYRQILGQKVEFLVSFYNNEISEKSEIFDDQFSVERPDGSNFTLKIRSTKLEDSAMYFCASNGGLSYNEQFFGPGTRLTVL.

The rearrangement uses TRBV15 and TRBJ1-1; 7 bases map to TRBD1. The CDR3 runs to 13 residues. Trimming removed 3 bases from V and 8 bases from J; junction bases left unmatched: 6. Germline V lookup: CDR1 LNHNV, CDR2 YYDKDF (reference sequence). This CDR3 is CATSRTGTEEAFF. In nucleotides, the CDR3 is TGTGCCACCAGCAGGACTGGGACAGAGGAAGCTTTCTTT.

The chain uses TRBV4-1 and TRBJ2-7, with D uncertain. Germline V gene sequence: CDR1 MGHRA, CDR2 YSYEKL. This CDR3 has 16 amino acids. V was cut by 0 bases and J by 0 bases, with 12 bases left in between. For the CDR3, the DNA is TGCGCCAGCAGCCAAGAAAGGTCAGGCCGCTCCTACGAGCAGTACTTC. Residues: CASSQERSGRSYEQYF.

This chain links TRBV2 with TRBJ2-5; D might be TRBD1 or TRBD2, each matching 5 bases. V lost 8 bases, J lost 4 bases, and 20 bases lay in between. The CDR3 is made up of 15 amino acids. The germline gives CDR1 SNHLY, CDR2 FYNNEI. The chain's CDR3 is CASRPQPSGRETQYF. Here the CDR3 DNA reads TGTGCCAGCCGGCCCCAACCCTCAGGGAGAGAGACCCAGTACTTC.

This chain uses TRBV7-2 with TRBJ2-1; 8 bases align to TRBD2. With V trimmed by 5 bases and J by 8 bases, 14 bases remained unmatched. The germline CDR1 and CDR2 sequences are SGHTA and FQGNSA. This CDR3 is 16 amino acids long. For the CDR3, the DNA is TGTGCCAGCAGCCCTTCCGGGACTAGGAGTGGCGATGAGCAGTTCTTC. Protein: CASSPSGTRSGDEQFF.

The chain employs TRBV29-1 and TRBJ1-1; D ambiguous. In germline, CDR1 is SQVTM, CDR2 ANQGSEA. The CDR3 loop spans 11 amino acids. V was clipped by 5 bases and J by 3 bases, with 7 bases between them. The CDR3 sequence: CSVSQYTEAFF. CDR3 DNA: TGCAGCGTTTCACAGTACACTGAAGCTTTCTTT. Together with reference TRBV29-1 and TRBJ1-1, the CDR3 gives the full variable domain: SAVISQKPSRDICQRGTSLTIQCQVDSQVTMMFWYRQQPGQSLTLIATANQGSEATYESGFVIDKFPISRPNLTFSTLTVSNMSPEDSSIYLCSVSQYTEAFFGQGTRLTVV.

This clone appeared a few times. The chain uses TRBV5-6 and TRBJ2-7; TRBD2 might be the D (6 bases). V lost 4 bases to trimming and J lost 2 bases, with 19 bases between them. This CDR3 has 16 residues. From germline, CDR1 is SGHDT and CDR2 YYEEEE. This CDR3 is CASSRGGVGRTYEQYF. CDR3 DNA: TGTGCCAGCAGCCGAGGCGGGGTGGGGAGAACCTACGAGCAGTACTTC.

V usage is TRBV12-5 and J usage is TRBJ1-1, with 7 bases identical to TRBD1. The germline V gene encodes CDR1 LGHNT and CDR2 FRNRAP. There are 16 residues in the CDR3. Trimming cost V 3 bases and J 0 bases; bases outside gene matches: 7. For the CDR3, the DNA is TGTGCTAGTGGTTTAAGGGCGGGACAGATGAACACTGAAGCTTTCTTT. This codes for CASGLRAGQMNTEAFF. Supplemented by reference TRBV12-5 and TRBJ1-1, the full variable domain reads DARVTQTPRHKVTEMGQEVTMRCQPILGHNTVFWYRQTMMQGLELLAYFRNRAPLDDSGMPKDRFSAEMPDATLATLKIQPSEPRDSAVYFCASGLRAGQMNTEAFFGQGTRLTVV.